This paragraph covers one T cell receptor beta chain sequence. An equimolar mix of two oligonucleotides served as the beta constant-region primer for TRBC1 and TRBC2. TCRdb called the UMI-ligation and nested PCR reads again in MiXCR, with one record for every CDR3 protein. The sample records about 150,000 distinct CDR3 sequences, 15% to 20% being singletons. This CDR3 is 15 amino acids long. Germline V lookup: CDR1 SGHTA, CDR2 FQGNSA. Trimming shortened V by 1 base and J by 7 bases, and 15 bases separated the two germline ends. These data originate in a study of naive and memory T cell subsets. The sample consisted of naive CD4+ T cells from blood. The J gene is TRBJ2-3, the V gene TRBV7-2; D not certain. The sequence came from a human donor in good health. The CDR3 DNA follows: TGTGCCAGCAGCTTAGGTTTAAGTGGGCGGTATACGCAGTATTTT. Translation gives CASSLGLSGRYTQYF.